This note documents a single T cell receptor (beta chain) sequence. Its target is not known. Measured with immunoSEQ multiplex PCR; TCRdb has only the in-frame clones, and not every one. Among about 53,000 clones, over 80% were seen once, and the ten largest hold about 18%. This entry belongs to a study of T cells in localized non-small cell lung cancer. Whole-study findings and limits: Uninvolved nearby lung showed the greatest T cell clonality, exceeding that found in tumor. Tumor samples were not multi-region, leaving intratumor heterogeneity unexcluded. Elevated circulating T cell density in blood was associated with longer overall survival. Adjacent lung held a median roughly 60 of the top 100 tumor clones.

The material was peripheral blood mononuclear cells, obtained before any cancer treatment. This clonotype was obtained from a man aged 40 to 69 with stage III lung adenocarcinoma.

CDR3 loop: CASTSSDVTGNQPQHF. CDR3 coding DNA: TGTGCCAGCACGTCGAGTGATGTGACCGGAAATCAGCCCCAGCATTTT. The chain has TRBV6-6 and TRBJ1-5; no clear D gene. Germline assignment: CDR1 MNHNY and CDR2 SVGAGI (reference sequence). The CDR3 runs to 16 residues. V lost 7 bases, J lost 4 bases, and 20 bases lay in between.